The TCR beta chain under discussion was sequenced for a study of OX40 agonist ivuxolimab in advanced cancers. Across the whole study: Patients with hepatocellular carcinoma, melanoma, renal cell or head and neck cancer made up the dose-escalation patients. Study-wide results and caveats: Among the lowest peripheral clonal expansion occurred in 0.1-3.0 mg/kg partial responders. At 0.1 to 3.0 mg/kg and by week 6, CD4+ and CD8+ T cells in the blood had expanded clonally.

Produced via immunoSEQ multiplex PCR; TCRdb's table is partial and in-frame only. The data hold roughly 90,000 clones, with approximately 90% observed a single time. Note on this clone: Its target is unknown. The junction departs from germline at one end; a sequencing error may be responsible.

Baseline was the first blood sampling point, followed by cycle 4 day 1 and cycle 7 day 1. CDR1 and CDR2 (germline): MDHEN, SYDVKM. There are 16 residues in the CDR3. The source is an adult with an advanced solid tumor such as melanoma, head and neck, liver or kidney cancer. The V gene is TRBV28, the J gene TRBJ2-5; D is perhaps TRBD2 (7 bases). The sequencing used CD4+ or CD8+ T cells sorted from blood, collected in a trial of the OX40 agonist ivuxolimab. Written as DNA, the CDR3 is TGTGCCAGCAGATTTTTGGCTTCGGGGGGCAAAGAGGCCCAGTACTTC. Translated: CASRFLASGGKEAQYF.